One and the same sample provided the 8 T cell receptor beta chains below, sequenced in a study of control samples from healthy donors and cancer patients. Sequenced by immunoSEQ multiplex PCR; TCRdb stores in-frame clones only, minus some. The sample holds roughly 400,000 clones, approximately 90% seen once. Input material: PBMCs. These receptors all stem from a man aged 40-49 years with head and neck cancer.

The chain combines TRBV24-1 with TRBJ2-3; tentative D call: TRBD1 (5 bases). Trimming cost V 4 bases and J 2 bases, with 12 bases left between them. Looked up from germline, CDR1 is KGHDR and CDR2 is SFDVKD. The CDR3 sequence is 15 residues long. The CDR3 nucleotides are TGTGCCACCAGTGAACCAGGGTCCGCCACAGATACGCAGTATTTT. It encodes CATSEPGSATDTQYF.

This chain uses TRBV7-3 with TRBJ1-1; D may be TRBD1 (6 bases). The CDR3 is made up of 12 amino acids. Germline values: CDR1 SGHTA, CDR2 FQGTGA. Trimming left V 4 bases short and J 8 bases short, with 11 bases between. CDR3 nucleotides: TGTGCCAGCAGCTCACAGGGTGGGGAAGCTTTCTTT. Residues: CASSSQGGEAFF.

The chain carries TRBV5-4 and TRBJ2-3, with 9 bases that match TRBD2. CDR1 is SGHNT and CDR2 is YYREEE in the germline V gene (reference sequence). CDR3 length equals 15 residues. With V trimmed by 4 bases and J by 1 base, 4 bases remained unmatched. CDR3 DNA sequence: TGTGCCAGCAGCAACCTAGCGGGGCGCACAGATACGCAGTATTTT. Residues: CASSNLAGRTDTQYF. The full variable domain, rest sourced from reference TRBV5-4 and TRBJ2-3, is ETGVTQSPTHLIKTRGQQVTLRCSSQSGHNTVSWYQQALGQGPQFIFQYYREEENGRGNFPPRFSGLQFPNYSSELNVNALELDDSALYLCASSNLAGRTDTQYFGPGTRLTVL.

The chain has TRBV6-5 and TRBJ1-5, with unresolved D. The CDR3 runs 11 residues. Trimming removed 8 bases at V and 7 bases at J, with 9 bases between. The germline CDR1 and CDR2 sequences are MNHEY and SVGAGI. The CDR3 DNA reads as TGTGCCAGCTCGTCTTACCAGCCCCAGCATTTT. Translation: CASSSYQPQHF.

This sequence joins TRBV28 and TRBJ1-6; 8 positions agree with TRBD1. The trim removed 3 bases at V and 14 bases at J, leaving 18 bases unmatched. Germline V lookup: CDR1 MDHEN, CDR2 SYDVKM. This CDR3 is 17 amino acids long. The CDR3 reads CASSFLSTGTGRGSLHF. The CDR3, as DNA: TGTGCCAGCAGTTTCCTCTCAACCGGGACAGGCCGTGGATCCCTCCACTTT. Together with reference TRBV28 and TRBJ1-6, the CDR3 gives the full variable domain: DVKVTQSSRYLVKRTGEKVFLECVQDMDHENMFWYRQDPGLGLRLIYFSYDVKMKEKGDIPEGYSVSREKKERFSLILESASTNQTSMYLCASSFLSTGTGRGSLHFGNGTRLTVT.

This chain connects TRBV6-1 to TRBJ1-1, with unresolved D. The ends were cut back, 1 base at V and 3 bases at J, with 6 bases in the middle. Germline CDR1 and CDR2: MNHNS and SASEGT. The CDR3 extends over 13 amino acids. The CDR3 sequence: CASSEEGHTEAFF. The CDR3 DNA follows: TGTGCCAGCAGTGAAGAGGGTCACACTGAAGCTTTCTTT.

V and J are TRBV19 and TRBJ2-7, with D tentatively TRBD2 (6 bases). Trimming shortened V by 6 bases and J by 2 bases, and 17 bases separated the two germline ends. The CDR3 consists of 15 residues. Germline V lookup: CDR1 LNHDA, CDR2 SQIVND (reference sequence). The CDR3 DNA sequence: TGTGCCAGTAGATCCGGGACTGAAAGGACCTACGAGCAGTACTTC. Translated: CASRSGTERTYEQYF.

V gene TRBV9 combines with J gene TRBJ2-2; no reliable D call. The CDR3 is 15 amino acids. CDR1 is SGDLS, CDR2 YYNGEE, per germline. V shed 0 bases and J shed 6 bases, with 12 bases lying between them. The CDR3 DNA follows: TGTGCCAGCAGCGTAGGGGTCTATGGGTCCGGGGAGCTGTTTTTT. Translating gives CASSVGVYGSGELFF. Full variable domain (remainder filled in from reference TRBV9 and TRBJ2-2): DSGVTQTPKHLITATGQRVTLRCSPRSGDLSVYWYQQSLDQGLQFLIQYYNGEERAKGNILERFSAQQFPDLHSELNLSSLELGDSALYFCASSVGVYGSGELFFGEGSRLTVL.